The sequence of this T cell receptor (beta chain) was determined in a study of T cell responses to AZD1222 COVID-19 vaccine listed by TCRdb under 2021. Regarding the study in general: AZD1222 recipients whose second dose came at about 4 weeks and those whose second dose came at about 12 weeks were combined into one group, since spike-specific TCR depth and breadth did not differ between the two schedules. TCR sequencing was performed for 230 to 250 trial participants, of whom 200 to 210 were given two doses of AZD1222 and some 26 were given two doses of MenACWY control vaccine. Trial participants were enrolled by age into subgroups of 18-55, 56-69 and 70-plus years, and around 140, 26 and 57 TCR-sequenced participants, respectively, were included in these subgroups. What the study reported, not specific to this receptor: Epitopes outside the regions mutated in the B.1.351 and B.1.1.7 variants were reportedly recognized by nearly half of the unique spike-specific TCRs. After two AZD1222 doses, both the breadth and the depth of spike-specific TCRs were significantly higher than at day 0 and than in MenACWY recipients. Participants were mostly white British and included more females than males, and it was suggested by the authors that clonal diversity may have been underestimated. Because no day 14 peak-response samples were available, repertoires were characterized only after the peak T cell response. In the small 56-69-year group, the increase in depth fell short of significance, most likely because of low power. Vaccine-associated CD4 TCRs spanned the whole spike protein, with dominant responses in regions 160-218 and 743-854. Only five to seven AZD1222 recipients were SARS-CoV-2 seropositive at baseline, limiting conclusions about previously exposed vaccinees.

V and J are truncated by 5 bases and 8 bases respectively, leaving an intervening sequence of 16 bases. The CDR3 has 15 amino acids, counting the end cysteine and phenylalanine. Just the 45-base CDR3 DNA is kept, in frame starting at base 1. CDR1 and CDR2 were assigned from the germline V gene (reference sequence) as MNHEY and SMNVEV. The time point label of this sample denotes: baseline before first vaccination. Vaccinee samples were obtained from the UK trials COV001 and COV002, which included a single-blind randomized controlled phase 2/3 trial of AZD1222 (ChAdOx1 nCoV-19) in healthy adults. For TCRbeta chain sequencing, PBMC samples were collected from trial participants at day 0 and at day 28 after the second dose. The CDR3 regions of human TCRbeta chains were analyzed by immunosequencing. Per the source publication's procedure: Repertoire TCRs were checked for matches against a reference library of SARS-CoV-2-specific TCRs that had been generated using the MIRA antigen-specificity platform. Breadth meant the fraction of unique TCRs that were SARS-CoV-2-associated, whereas depth meant the fraction of total T cells that were SARS-CoV-2-associated. Using the MIRA data, each spike-specific TCR was assigned both to the spike region to which the TCR was reactive and to a CD4 or CD8 class. Log10-transformed breadth and depth values were compared by one-way ANOVA with Sidak's multiple comparisons tests. What TCRdb holds here is the immuneACCESS table cut down to in-frame rearrangements. Part of the clones is not present; checked against another copy, under half of the missing clones reflect an unresolved V gene, and the others are unexplained. V, J and clone size are taken as reported in that table, and D and trimming were inferred from the DNA itself. In all, the sample holds fewer than 150,000 clones, and 90% to 95% of those were seen once. About 3% of the sample belongs to the ten largest clones.

Points on this clone: What antigen it recognizes has not been identified. Base qualities were left out, and no much larger clone turns up one base away.

This sequence was found in an adult in good health. The V and J segments used are TRBV27 and TRBJ1-6; a tentative D match to TRBD1 spans 6 bases. This material consisted of peripheral blood, taken on day 0 of AZD1222 vaccination. The nucleotide sequence reads as follows: TGTGCCAGCAGTCCCCGCCCCTACAGGGATTCACCCCTCCACTTT. Its translation reads: CASSPRPYRDSPLHF.